The following is a T cell receptor beta chain sequence with its context. This sample is drawn from a study of OX40 agonist ivuxolimab in advanced cancers. TCRdb's table, derived via immunoSEQ multiplex PCR, lists solely in-frame clones and lacks some. The data show about 45,000 clones, roughly 90% seen once. The germline CDR1 and CDR2 sequences are SGHVS and FQNEAQ. The CDR3 spans 20 residues. J was trimmed by 9 bases and V by 5 bases; bases with no gene match: 26. The sequences come from CD4+ or CD8+ T cells sorted from blood, collected in a trial of the OX40 agonist ivuxolimab. The sequence was collected from an adult with an advanced solid tumor such as melanoma, head and neck, liver or kidney cancer. This chain uses TRBV7-8 with TRBJ2-1; the match to TRBD2 covers 9 bases. Here the CDR3 DNA reads TGTGCCAGCAGCCCGGGACGAATCGCTGAAGCGGGAGGCCCTTGGGGTGAGCAGTTCTTC. This encodes CASSPGRIAEAGGPWGEQFF.